The rows below give T cell receptor beta chains drawn from one sample of a study of shared clonotypes between healthy human individuals. Repertoires were generated with immunoSEQ multiplex PCR, while TCRdb's copy carries only in-frame clones and drops some. The table includes around 2,000,000 clones, roughly 95% detected once. Sequencing was carried out using naive CD8+ T cells sorted from blood. The origin of the receptors is a man younger than 35 in good health. CDR3s include the opening cysteine and the closing phenylalanine or tryptophan. Clone size is not always given. Where it is, it says once, few, many or a class for expanded clones.

v_call	j_call	clone_size	cdr3_aa
TRBV5-1	TRBJ2-7	.	CASSRTGSSYEQYF
TRBV6-5	TRBJ2-6	.	CASAVIPSGANVLTF
TRBV5-6	TRBJ2-1	.	CASSSSLTGGHNEQFF
TRBV4-3	TRBJ1-2	.	CASSQDQAGESYGYTF
TRBV4-1	TRBJ2-6	.	CASSPTTKSGANVLTF
TRBV29-1	TRBJ1-2	.	CSVDQVFRTGNYGYTF
TRBV30	TRBJ1-1	.	CAWSSVNTEAFF
TRBV9	TRBJ2-4	.	CASSGTGHIQYF
TRBV9	TRBJ1-1	few	CASSAGETGGAPTEAFF
TRBV9	TRBJ1-2	.	CASSVDPDRANYGYTF
TRBV4-1	TRBJ1-6	.	CASSQVRGGNSPLHF
TRBV6-5	TRBJ2-2	.	CASGIYAGELFF
TRBV4-3	TRBJ2-3	.	CASSRDSPDTQYF